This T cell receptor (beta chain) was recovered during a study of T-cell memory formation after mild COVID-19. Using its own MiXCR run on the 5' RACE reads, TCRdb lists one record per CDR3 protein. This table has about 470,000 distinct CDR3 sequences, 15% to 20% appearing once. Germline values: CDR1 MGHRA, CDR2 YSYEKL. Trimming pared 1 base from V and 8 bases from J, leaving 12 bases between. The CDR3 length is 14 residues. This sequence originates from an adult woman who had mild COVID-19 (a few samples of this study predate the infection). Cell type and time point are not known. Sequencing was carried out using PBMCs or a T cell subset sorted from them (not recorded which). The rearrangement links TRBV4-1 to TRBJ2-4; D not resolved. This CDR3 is CASSQAPKADIQYF. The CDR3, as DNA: TGCGCCAGCAGCCAAGCCCCAAAGGCGGACATTCAGTACTTC.